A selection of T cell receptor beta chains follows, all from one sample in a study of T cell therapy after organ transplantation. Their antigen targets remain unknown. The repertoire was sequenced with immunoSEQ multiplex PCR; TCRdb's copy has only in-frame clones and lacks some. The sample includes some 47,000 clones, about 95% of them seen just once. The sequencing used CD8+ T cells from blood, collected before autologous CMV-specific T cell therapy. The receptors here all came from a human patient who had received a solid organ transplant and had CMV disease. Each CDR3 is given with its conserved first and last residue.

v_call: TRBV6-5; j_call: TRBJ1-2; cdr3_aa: CASSYSEGNYGYTF
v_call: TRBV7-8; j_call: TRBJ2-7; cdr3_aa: CASSLGDLAYEQYF
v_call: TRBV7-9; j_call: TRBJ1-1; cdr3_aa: CASSFSPRTERNTEAFF
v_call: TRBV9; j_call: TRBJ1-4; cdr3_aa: CASSVASGRTNEKLFF
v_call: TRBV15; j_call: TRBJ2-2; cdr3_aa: CATSRLLSGENTGELFF
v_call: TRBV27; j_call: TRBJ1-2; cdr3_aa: CASSRSGERDGYTF
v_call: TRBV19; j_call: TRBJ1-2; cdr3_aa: CASSITDRPTYGYTF
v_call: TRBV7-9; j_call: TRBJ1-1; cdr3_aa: CASSSRGTGRGNTEAFF
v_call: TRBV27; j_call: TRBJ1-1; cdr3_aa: CASSLSELAPAFF
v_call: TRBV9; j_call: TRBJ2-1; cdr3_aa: CASSVGLAGGLWRNEQFF
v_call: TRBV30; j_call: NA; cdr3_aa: CAWSVLGSLTYEQYF
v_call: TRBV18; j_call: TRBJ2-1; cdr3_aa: CASSPASSYNEQFF
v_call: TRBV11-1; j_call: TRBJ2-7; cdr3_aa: CASSGGTAPKQYF
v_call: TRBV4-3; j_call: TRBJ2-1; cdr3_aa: CASSQGTGADEQFF
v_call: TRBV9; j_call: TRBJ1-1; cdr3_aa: CASSVGPGTEAFF
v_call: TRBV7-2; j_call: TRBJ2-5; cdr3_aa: CASTHGRGGGYQETQYF
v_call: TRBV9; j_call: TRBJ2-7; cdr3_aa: CASSVGDKDYEQYF
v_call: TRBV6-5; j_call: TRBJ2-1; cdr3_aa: CASGQQGAPGNEQFF
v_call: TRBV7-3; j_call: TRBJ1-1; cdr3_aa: CASSLEGGGNTEAFF
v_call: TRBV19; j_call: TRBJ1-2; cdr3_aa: CASAMDREDYGYTF
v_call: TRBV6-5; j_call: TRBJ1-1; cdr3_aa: CASQIGTLNTEAFF
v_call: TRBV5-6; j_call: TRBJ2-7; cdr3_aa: CASSLGQGHEQYF
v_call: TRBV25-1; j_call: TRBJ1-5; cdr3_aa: CASSFRGNQPQHF
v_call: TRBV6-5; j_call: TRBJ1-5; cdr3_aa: CASSIGEGSNQPQHF
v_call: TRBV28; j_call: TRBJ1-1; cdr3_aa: CASSWGSANTEAFF
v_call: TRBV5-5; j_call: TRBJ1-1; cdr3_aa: CASSPDVQGTEAFF
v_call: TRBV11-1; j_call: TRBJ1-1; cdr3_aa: CASSLSALGGTEAFF
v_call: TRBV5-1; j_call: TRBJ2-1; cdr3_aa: CASSLVRTGPIYNEQFF
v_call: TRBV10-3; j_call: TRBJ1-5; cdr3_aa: CAISESAGGFQPQHF
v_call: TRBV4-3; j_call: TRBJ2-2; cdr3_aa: CASSQQGYPNTGELFF
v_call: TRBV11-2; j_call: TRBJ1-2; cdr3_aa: CASSLDLGYGYTF
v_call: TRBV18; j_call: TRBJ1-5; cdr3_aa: CASSEDTRSNQPQHF
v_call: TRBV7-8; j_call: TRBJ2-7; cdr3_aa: CASSFREVYEQYF
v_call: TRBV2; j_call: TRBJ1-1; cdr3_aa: CASSDEKGAQNTEAFF
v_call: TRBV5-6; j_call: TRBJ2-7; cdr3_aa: CASSLEQGRLVQYF
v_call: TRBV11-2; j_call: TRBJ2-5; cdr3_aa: CASSPRSRTGETQYF
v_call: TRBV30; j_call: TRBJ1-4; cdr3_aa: CAWSVGTGNEKLFF
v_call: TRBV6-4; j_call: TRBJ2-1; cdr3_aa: CASSRDNYNEQFF
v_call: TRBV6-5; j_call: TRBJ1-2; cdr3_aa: CASSYVQYYGYTF
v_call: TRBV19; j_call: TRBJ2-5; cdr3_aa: CASSIDELDQETQYF
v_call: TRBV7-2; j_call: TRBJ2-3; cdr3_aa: CASSSTDTQYF
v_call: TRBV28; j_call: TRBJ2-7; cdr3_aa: CASRQAGSSYEQYF
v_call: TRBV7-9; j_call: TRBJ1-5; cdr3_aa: CASSSVNQPQHF
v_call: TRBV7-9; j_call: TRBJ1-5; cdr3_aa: CASSTGQGTNQPQHF
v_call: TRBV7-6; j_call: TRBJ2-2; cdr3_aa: CASSLETGTGELFF
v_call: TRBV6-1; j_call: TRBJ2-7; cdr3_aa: CASRNRGRGYEQYF
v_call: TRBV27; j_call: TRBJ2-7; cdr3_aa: CASSFPRRGIYEQYF
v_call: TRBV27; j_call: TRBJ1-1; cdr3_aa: CASSFGPEAFF
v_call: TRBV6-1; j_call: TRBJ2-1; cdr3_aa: CASSEGTGGHNEQFF
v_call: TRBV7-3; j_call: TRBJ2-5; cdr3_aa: CASSLTKGETQYF
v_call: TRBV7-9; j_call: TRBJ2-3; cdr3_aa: CASSLVGTDTQYF